This TCR beta chain was obtained from a study of cytomegalovirus exposure and HLA in healthy donors. Amplification used 60 Vbeta primers and 13 Jbeta primers. The protocol was immunoSEQ multiplex PCR, while the TCRdb copy is restricted to in-frame clones and leaves out a portion. The sample table sets out about 170,000 clones. Germline-derived CDR1 and CDR2 are SGHDT and YYEEEE. This CDR3 region has 15 residues. Trimming at V came to 3 bases and at J to 3 bases, leaving 3 bases not matched to a gene. Concerning this clone itself: Its specificity is not known.

Study-wide results and limits: Certain sequence variants were highly shared and formed a cluster, and this cluster was likely a sequencing artifact. A later analysis revealed that TCR association rates differed between HLA loci, peaking at DRB1 and bottoming out at HLA-C.

Everyone who donated was a healthy bone marrow donor. The source is a woman aged 60-75 years in good health and CMV-seronegative. Sequencing was done on a sample of PBMCs. This chain uses TRBV5-6 with TRBJ1-6, with 7 bases that match TRBD1. CDR3 DNA: TGTGCCAGCAGCTCGGGACAGATCTATAATTCACCCCTCCACTTT. Translating it yields CASSSGQIYNSPLHF.